A selection of T cell receptor beta chains follows, all from one sample in a study of cytomegalovirus exposure and HLA in healthy donors. The method was immunoSEQ multiplex PCR; TCRdb's version includes in-frame clones alone and lacks a portion of them. The table has 130,000 or so clones, 60% to 75% seen once. Sequenced sample: PBMCs. The receptors were gathered from a middle-aged woman in good health and CMV-seropositive. Both conserved end residues are part of each CDR3. The D gene is left open where the match is weak. Where a row states a size, it is once, few, many or the class of an expanded clone; other rows omit it.

d_call: TRBD1; clone_size: NA; v_call: TRBV7-2; j_call: TRBJ2-7; cdr3_nt: TGTGCCAGCAGCAAGGACAGGTTCGAGCAGTACTTC; cdr3_aa: CASSKDRFEQYF
d_call: NA; clone_size: NA; v_call: TRBV28; j_call: TRBJ2-7; cdr3_nt: TGTGCCAGCAGGACCTCACGGGACACCTTAACGCAGTACTTC; cdr3_aa: CASRTSRDTLTQYF
d_call: NA; clone_size: few; v_call: TRBV30; j_call: TRBJ2-7; cdr3_nt: TGTGCCTGGAGTCTCCCGAGACAGGAGTTCTCCTACGAGCAGTACTTC; cdr3_aa: CAWSLPRQEFSYEQYF
d_call: NA; clone_size: NA; v_call: TRBV11-2; j_call: TRBJ1-2; cdr3_nt: TGTGCCAGCAGCTCCCGACTGACAGGAGGCTACTCTTCATATGGCTACACCTTC; cdr3_aa: CASSSRLTGGYSSYGYTF
d_call: NA; clone_size: NA; v_call: TRBV4-2; j_call: TRBJ2-7; cdr3_nt: TGTGCCAGCAGCCAATGGGGCGACTCCTACGAGCAGTACTTC; cdr3_aa: CASSQWGDSYEQYF
d_call: TRBD1; clone_size: NA; v_call: TRBV5-5; j_call: TRBJ2-3; cdr3_nt: TGTGCCAGCAGCATCCGACAGGGGGATACGCAGTATTTT; cdr3_aa: CASSIRQGDTQYF
d_call: NA; clone_size: few; v_call: TRBV2; j_call: TRBJ2-1; cdr3_nt: TGTGCCAGCAGTGTCCAGGGCCGTTACAATGAGCAGTTCTTC; cdr3_aa: CASSVQGRYNEQFF
d_call: NA; clone_size: NA; v_call: TRBV4-2; j_call: TRBJ2-5; cdr3_nt: TGTGCCAGCAGCCAAACTTCAGGGGTCGGGGAGACCCAGTACTTC; cdr3_aa: CASSQTSGVGETQYF
d_call: TRBD1; clone_size: NA; v_call: TRBV19; j_call: TRBJ2-1; cdr3_nt: TGTGCCAGTACGGTCGTGACAGGGGCCGGGCGTGAGCAGTTCTTC; cdr3_aa: CASTVVTGAGREQFF
d_call: TRBD1; clone_size: NA; v_call: TRBV6-6; j_call: TRBJ1-2; cdr3_nt: TGTGCCAGCAGGACGGGAACAGGGGGCGTAAAATATGGCTACACCTTC; cdr3_aa: CASRTGTGGVKYGYTF
d_call: NA; clone_size: NA; v_call: TRBV4-2; j_call: TRBJ1-3; cdr3_nt: TGTGCCAGCAGCCAAGATGGGAGGGGTCCTAGAAACACCATATATTTT; cdr3_aa: CASSQDGRGPRNTIYF
d_call: NA; clone_size: NA; v_call: TRBV5-1; j_call: TRBJ1-1; cdr3_nt: TGCGCCAGCAGCCTTCAGGGGAACACTGAAGCTTTCTTT; cdr3_aa: CASSLQGNTEAFF
d_call: NA; clone_size: NA; v_call: TRBV6-5; j_call: TRBJ2-2; cdr3_nt: TGTGCCAGCGGACAAGAAGGCACCGGGGAGCTGTTTTTT; cdr3_aa: CASGQEGTGELFF
d_call: TRBD1; clone_size: NA; v_call: TRBV25-1; j_call: TRBJ2-2; cdr3_nt: TGTGCCAGCAGTGAATCCGGCAGGGGGCTGTGGACCGGGGAGCTGTTTTTT; cdr3_aa: CASSESGRGLWTGELFF
d_call: NA; clone_size: NA; v_call: TRBV4-2; j_call: TRBJ1-1; cdr3_nt: TGTGCCAGCAGCCTCCCGTGGCAGGCGAAGAACACTGAAGCTTTCTTT; cdr3_aa: CASSLPWQAKNTEAFF
d_call: NA; clone_size: NA; v_call: TRBV19; j_call: TRBJ1-5; cdr3_nt: TGTGCCAGTAGTATCACAGGAAGCAATCAGCCCCAGCATTTT; cdr3_aa: CASSITGSNQPQHF
d_call: TRBD1; clone_size: NA; v_call: TRBV7-2; j_call: TRBJ2-7; cdr3_nt: TGTGCCAGCAGCCGAAAGACAGGGGCCCCCTTGGAGCAGTACTTC; cdr3_aa: CASSRKTGAPLEQYF
d_call: NA; clone_size: NA; v_call: TRBV6-5; j_call: TRBJ1-5; cdr3_nt: TGTGCCAGCATCCGGACAGCTAGCAATCAGCCCCAGCATTTT; cdr3_aa: CASIRTASNQPQHF
d_call: NA; clone_size: once; v_call: TRBV4-1; j_call: TRBJ1-4; cdr3_nt: TGCGCCAGCAGCCAGTCCGCAACTAATGAAAAACTGTTTTTT; cdr3_aa: CASSQSATNEKLFF
d_call: NA; clone_size: NA; v_call: TRBV10-2; j_call: TRBJ1-3; cdr3_nt: TGCGCCAGCTCCCTCCAGGGTATTGAGGGAAACACCATATATTTT; cdr3_aa: CASSLQGIEGNTIYF
d_call: TRBD2; clone_size: NA; v_call: TRBV9; j_call: TRBJ2-1; cdr3_nt: TGTGCCAGCAGCGTAGCTTTGGGCGGGAGGGCCTACAATGAGCAGTTCTTC; cdr3_aa: CASSVALGGRAYNEQFF
d_call: TRBD1; clone_size: NA; v_call: TRBV7-3; j_call: TRBJ1-1; cdr3_nt: TGTGCCAGCAGCCGGACAGGGGGCGATTTGTACACTGAAGCTTTCTTT; cdr3_aa: CASSRTGGDLYTEAFF
d_call: NA; clone_size: NA; v_call: TRBV9; j_call: TRBJ2-1; cdr3_nt: TGTGCCAGCAGCGTACAGGCGAGCTACAATGAGCAGTTCTTC; cdr3_aa: CASSVQASYNEQFF
d_call: TRBD1; clone_size: NA; v_call: TRBV7-2; j_call: TRBJ2-3; cdr3_nt: TGTGCCAGCAGCTTGGCACAGGGGATCGTGGATACGCAGTATTTT; cdr3_aa: CASSLAQGIVDTQYF
d_call: NA; clone_size: NA; v_call: TRBV6-5; j_call: TRBJ1-4; cdr3_nt: TGTGCCAGCAGTCCACGGGGTCAAGGCGAAAAACTGTTTTTT; cdr3_aa: CASSPRGQGEKLFF
d_call: NA; clone_size: NA; v_call: TRBV6-5; j_call: TRBJ1-1; cdr3_nt: TGTGCCAGCAGTAAGTTTCAGACTGAAGCTTTCTTT; cdr3_aa: CASSKFQTEAFF
d_call: NA; clone_size: NA; v_call: TRBV6-5; j_call: TRBJ1-5; cdr3_nt: TGTGCCAGCAGTTACTCATCAGAGAGAGGTCAGCCCCAGCATTTT; cdr3_aa: CASSYSSERGQPQHF
d_call: NA; clone_size: few; v_call: TRBV18; j_call: TRBJ1-1; cdr3_nt: TGTGCCAGCTCGCGAACCCGGGACAAATCTTTCTTT; cdr3_aa: CASSRTRDKSFF
d_call: TRBD1; clone_size: NA; v_call: TRBV18; j_call: TRBJ1-5; cdr3_nt: TGTGCCAGCTCAAACGGACAGGTACTTTTGCAGCCCCAGCATTTT; cdr3_aa: CASSNGQVLLQPQHF
d_call: NA; clone_size: NA; v_call: TRBV28; j_call: TRBJ2-5; cdr3_nt: TGTGCCAGCAGTACGGATGCGGGGGAGACCCAGTACTTC; cdr3_aa: CASSTDAGETQYF
d_call: NA; clone_size: NA; v_call: TRBV9; j_call: TRBJ2-1; cdr3_nt: TGTGCCAGCCAAGGGGACAATGAGCAGTTCTTC; cdr3_aa: CASQGDNEQFF
d_call: TRBD2; clone_size: NA; v_call: TRBV19; j_call: TRBJ2-1; cdr3_nt: TGTGCCAGTAGTCACGCGGGACGCCCGGGGGGAGATGAGCAGTTCTTC; cdr3_aa: CASSHAGRPGGDEQFF
d_call: NA; clone_size: NA; v_call: TRBV7-3; j_call: TRBJ2-2; cdr3_nt: TGTGCCAGCAGCCATGGGACTCCCAACACCGGGGAGCTGTTTTTT; cdr3_aa: CASSHGTPNTGELFF
d_call: TRBD1; clone_size: once; v_call: TRBV5-1; j_call: TRBJ2-7; cdr3_nt: TGCGCCAGCAGCACCGGGACAGGGCTCGTGCAGTACTTC; cdr3_aa: CASSTGTGLVQYF
d_call: TRBD1; clone_size: NA; v_call: TRBV9; j_call: TRBJ1-2; cdr3_nt: TGTGCCAGCAGCTCGGGGGGACAGGCAAACTATGGCTACACCTTC; cdr3_aa: CASSSGGQANYGYTF
d_call: NA; clone_size: NA; v_call: TRBV5-1; j_call: TRBJ1-3; cdr3_nt: TGCGCCAGCAGCCTAGACCGTTGGGGGGTTTCGAGAAACACCATATATTTT; cdr3_aa: CASSLDRWGVSRNTIYF